This TCR beta chain was captured by sequencing in a study of blood T cell repertoires in COVID-19. CDR1 is MDHEN and CDR2 is SYDVKM in the germline V gene. The V gene lost 6 bases and the J gene lost 4 bases, with 12 bases spanning the gap. The CDR3 sequence is 13 residues long. This table comes from immunoSEQ multiplex PCR, and its TCRdb copy is limited to in-frame clones, with some not included. The profile covers around 320,000 clones, with about 90% appearing a single time and approximately 4.5% taken by the ten largest. The clonotype comes from a woman aged 18-29 years with acute COVID-19. The material sequenced was PBMCs or T cells enriched from blood (not recorded which). The rearrangement uses TRBV28 and TRBJ1-1, with no clear D. The CDR3 DNA follows: TGTGCCAGCAGGCCTCACAGCCCCACTGAAGCTTTCTTT. It translates to CASRPHSPTEAFF.